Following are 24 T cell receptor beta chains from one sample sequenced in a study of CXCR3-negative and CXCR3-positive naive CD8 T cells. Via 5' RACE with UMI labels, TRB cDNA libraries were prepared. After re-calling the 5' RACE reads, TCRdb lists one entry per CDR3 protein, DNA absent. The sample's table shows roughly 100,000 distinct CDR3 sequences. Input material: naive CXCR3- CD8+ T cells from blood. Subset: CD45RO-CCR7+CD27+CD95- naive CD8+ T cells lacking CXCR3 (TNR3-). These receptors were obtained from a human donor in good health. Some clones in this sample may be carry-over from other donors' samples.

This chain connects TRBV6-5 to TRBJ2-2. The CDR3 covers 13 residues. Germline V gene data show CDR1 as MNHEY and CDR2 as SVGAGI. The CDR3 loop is CASSWLGTGELFF.

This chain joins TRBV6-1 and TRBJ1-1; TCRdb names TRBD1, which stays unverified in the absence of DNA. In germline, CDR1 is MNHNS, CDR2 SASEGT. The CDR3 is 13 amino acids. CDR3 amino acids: CASYRQLNTEAFF.

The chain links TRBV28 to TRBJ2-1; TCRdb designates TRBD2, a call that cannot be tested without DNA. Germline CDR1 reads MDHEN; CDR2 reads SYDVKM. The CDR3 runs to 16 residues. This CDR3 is CASSFPRTSPLNEQFF.

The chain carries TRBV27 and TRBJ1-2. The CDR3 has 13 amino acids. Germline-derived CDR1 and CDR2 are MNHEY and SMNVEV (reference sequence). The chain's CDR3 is CASTPAGSYGYTF.

The CDR3 sequence: CATSDDRDQDNEQFF. V and J are TRBV24-1 and TRBJ2-1; TCRdb proposes TRBD1, but this gene call is untestable without DNA. This CDR3 is 15 amino acids long. The germline V gene has CDR1 KGHDR and CDR2 SFDVKD.

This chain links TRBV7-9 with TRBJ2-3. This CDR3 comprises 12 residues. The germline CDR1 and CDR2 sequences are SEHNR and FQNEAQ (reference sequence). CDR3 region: CASSSGTDTQYF. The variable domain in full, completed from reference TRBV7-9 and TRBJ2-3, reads DTGVSQNPRHKITKRGQNVTFRCDPISEHNRLYWYRQTLGQGPEFLTYFQNEAQLEKSRLLSDRFSAERPKGSFSTLEIQRTEQGDSAMYLCASSSGTDTQYFGPGTRLTVL.

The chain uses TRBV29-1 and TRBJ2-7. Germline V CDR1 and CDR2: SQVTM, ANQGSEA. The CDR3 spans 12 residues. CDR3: CSVVHTSYEQYF.

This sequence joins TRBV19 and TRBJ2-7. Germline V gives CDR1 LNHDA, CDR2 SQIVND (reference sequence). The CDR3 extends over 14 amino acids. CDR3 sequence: CASSPAAATYEQYF.

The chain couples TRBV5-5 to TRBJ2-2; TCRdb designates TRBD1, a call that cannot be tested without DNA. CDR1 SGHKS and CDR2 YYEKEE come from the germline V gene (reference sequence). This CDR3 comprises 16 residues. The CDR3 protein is CASSPPGTGLTGELFF.

CDR3 amino acids: CASKGRQETQYF. The chain joins TRBV25-1 to TRBJ2-5. Per the germline V gene, CDR1 is MGHDK and CDR2 is SYGVNS. The CDR3 runs 12 residues.

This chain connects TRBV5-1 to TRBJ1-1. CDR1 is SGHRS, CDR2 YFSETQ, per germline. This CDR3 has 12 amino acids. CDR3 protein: CASSPVGTEAFF.

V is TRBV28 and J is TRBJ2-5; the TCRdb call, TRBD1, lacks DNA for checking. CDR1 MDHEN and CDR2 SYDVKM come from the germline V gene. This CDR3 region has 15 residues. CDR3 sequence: CASSLSPGDGLTQYF.

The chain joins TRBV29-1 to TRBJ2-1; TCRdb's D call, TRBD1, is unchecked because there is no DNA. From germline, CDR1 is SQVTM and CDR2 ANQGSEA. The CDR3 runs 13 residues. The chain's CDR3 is CSVETPGWDEQFF.

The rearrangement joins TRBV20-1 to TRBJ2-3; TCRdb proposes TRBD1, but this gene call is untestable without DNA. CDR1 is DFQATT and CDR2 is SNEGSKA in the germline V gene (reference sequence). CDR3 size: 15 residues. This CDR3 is CSARDTDSPTDTQYF.

Here the CDR3 reads CSARDPEGRSYEQYF. The chain links TRBV20-1 to TRBJ2-7. This CDR3 has 15 amino acids. Looked up from germline, CDR1 is DFQATT and CDR2 is SNEGSKA (reference sequence).

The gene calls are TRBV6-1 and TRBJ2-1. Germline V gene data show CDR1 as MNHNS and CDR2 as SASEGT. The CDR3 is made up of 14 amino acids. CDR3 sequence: CASSPNREAIEQFF.

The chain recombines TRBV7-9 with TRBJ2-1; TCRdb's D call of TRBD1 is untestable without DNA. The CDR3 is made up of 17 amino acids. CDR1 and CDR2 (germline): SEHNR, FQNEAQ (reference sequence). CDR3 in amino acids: CASSKAEDARGYNEQFF.

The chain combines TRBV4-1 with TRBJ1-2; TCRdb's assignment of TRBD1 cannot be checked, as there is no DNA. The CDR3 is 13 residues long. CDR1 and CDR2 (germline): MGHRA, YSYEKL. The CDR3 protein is CASSQVQGSGYTF.

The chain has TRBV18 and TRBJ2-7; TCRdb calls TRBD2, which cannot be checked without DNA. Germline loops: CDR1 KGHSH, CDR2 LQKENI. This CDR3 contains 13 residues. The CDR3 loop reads CASSEGGTYEQYF.

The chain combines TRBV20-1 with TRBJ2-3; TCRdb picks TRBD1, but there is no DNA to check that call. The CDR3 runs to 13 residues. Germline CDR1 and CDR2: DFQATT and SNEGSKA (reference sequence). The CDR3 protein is CSASGTNTDTQYF.

The CDR3 loop is CASSFAGGTDTQYF. The chain carries TRBV28 and TRBJ2-3; the D call from TCRdb, TRBD1, cannot be confirmed without DNA. CDR3 length: 14 residues. The germline V gene has CDR1 MDHEN and CDR2 SYDVKM.

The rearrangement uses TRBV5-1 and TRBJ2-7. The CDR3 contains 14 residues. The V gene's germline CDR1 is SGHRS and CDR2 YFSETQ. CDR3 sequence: CASSLDERLYEQYF.

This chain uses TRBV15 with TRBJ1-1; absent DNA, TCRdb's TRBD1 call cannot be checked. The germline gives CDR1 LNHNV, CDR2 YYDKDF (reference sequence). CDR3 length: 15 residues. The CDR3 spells CATAEQGAPNTEAFF.

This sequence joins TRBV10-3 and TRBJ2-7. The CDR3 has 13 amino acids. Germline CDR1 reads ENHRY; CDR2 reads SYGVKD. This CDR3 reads CAISESTLREQYF.